This T cell receptor (beta chain) was documented in a study of neurological immune-mediated disorders. TCRdb called the 5' RACE reads again in MiXCR, with one record for every CDR3 protein. The sample consists of tens of thousands of distinct CDR3 sequences, over 9.5% of them appearing once. Unsorted libraries came from 2 million PBMCs stored at -80 °C. The CDR3 totals 13 residues. Germline CDR1 and CDR2: DFQATT and SNEGSKA (reference sequence). J gave up 5 bases and V 4 bases, and 5 bases lay outside the gene matches. Points on this clonotype: A much larger clone sits a single nucleotide away, making a read error possible.

Material for sequencing was PBMCs. The V call is TRBV20-1, the J call TRBJ1-1; 9 nucleotides line up with TRBD1. The origin of this receptor is a woman aged 55-70 years with HTLV-1-associated myelopathy (HAM/TSP). CDR3: CSAIQGARTEAFF. For the CDR3, the DNA is TGCAGTGCTATACAGGGGGCGCGGACTGAAGCTTTCTTT.